This T cell receptor beta chain came from a study of cytomegalovirus exposure and HLA in healthy donors. Study-wide context: Earlier sequencing of 150 million to 200 million T cells yielded 95 million to 120 million unique TCR beta sequences.

The PCR had 60 Vbeta and 13 Jbeta primers. Produced via immunoSEQ multiplex PCR; TCRdb's table is partial and in-frame only. The sample lists some 150,000 clones; roughly 80% were seen once. Study-wide findings and caveats: Earlier analysis yielded a pattern in which most TCR beta V segments were productive about 90% or about 30% of the time. Reportedly, TCR beta sequences accurately predicted HLA-A and HLA-B alleles in most subjects. Later, an analysis showed that TCR beta chains associated with HLA were more clonally expanded than others that were equally common.

Germline CDR1 MGHRA, CDR2 YSYEKL. CDR3 length: 18 residues. V was pared by 0 bases and J by 0 bases, with 18 bases between. For this clone: Its matching antigen is unknown.

The TCR was taken from a woman in her 30s in good health and CMV-seronegative. Sequencing was performed on PBMCs. The chain carries TRBV4-1 and TRBJ2-7; a weak D match, TRBD2 (6 bases). The CDR3 DNA sequence: TGCGCCAGCAGCCAAGATCCATCATTTGCGGGAAGCTCCTACGAGCAGTACTTC. Amino acids: CASSQDPSFAGSSYEQYF.